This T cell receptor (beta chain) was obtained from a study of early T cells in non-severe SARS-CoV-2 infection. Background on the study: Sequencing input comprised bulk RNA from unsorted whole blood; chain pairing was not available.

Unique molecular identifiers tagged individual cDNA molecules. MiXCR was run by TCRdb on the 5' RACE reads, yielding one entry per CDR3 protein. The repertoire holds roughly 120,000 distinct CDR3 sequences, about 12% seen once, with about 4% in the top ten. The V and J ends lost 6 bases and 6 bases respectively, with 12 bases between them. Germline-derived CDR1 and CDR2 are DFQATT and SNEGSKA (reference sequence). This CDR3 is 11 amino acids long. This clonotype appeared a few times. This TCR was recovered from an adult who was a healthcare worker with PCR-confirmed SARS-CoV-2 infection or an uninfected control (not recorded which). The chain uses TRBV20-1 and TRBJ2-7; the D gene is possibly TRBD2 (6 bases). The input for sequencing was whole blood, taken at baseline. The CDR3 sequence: CSAATRGEQYF. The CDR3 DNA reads TGCAGTGCGGCGACTAGGGGCGAGCAGTACTTC.